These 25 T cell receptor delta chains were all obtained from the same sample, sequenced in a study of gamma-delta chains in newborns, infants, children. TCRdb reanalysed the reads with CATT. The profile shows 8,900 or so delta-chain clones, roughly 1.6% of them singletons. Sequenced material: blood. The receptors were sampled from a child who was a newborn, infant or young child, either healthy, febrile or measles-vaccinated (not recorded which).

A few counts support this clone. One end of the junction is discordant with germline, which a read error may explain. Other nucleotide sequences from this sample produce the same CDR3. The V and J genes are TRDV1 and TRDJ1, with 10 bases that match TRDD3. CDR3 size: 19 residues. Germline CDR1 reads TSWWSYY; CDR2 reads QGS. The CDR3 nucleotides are TGTGCTCTTGGGGAACTATCCTCCCCTACGATACTGGGGGATGATAAGCTCATCTTT. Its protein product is CALGELSSPTILGDDKLIF.

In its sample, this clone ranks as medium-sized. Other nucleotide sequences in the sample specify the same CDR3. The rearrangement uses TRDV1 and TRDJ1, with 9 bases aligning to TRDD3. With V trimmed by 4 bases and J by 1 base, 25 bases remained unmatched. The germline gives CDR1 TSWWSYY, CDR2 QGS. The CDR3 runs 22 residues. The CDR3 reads CALGARPTQTRGDTAVTDKLIF. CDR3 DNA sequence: TGTGCTCTTGGGGCTAGGCCTACCCAGACACGGGGGGATACTGCCGTCACCGATAAACTCATCTTT.

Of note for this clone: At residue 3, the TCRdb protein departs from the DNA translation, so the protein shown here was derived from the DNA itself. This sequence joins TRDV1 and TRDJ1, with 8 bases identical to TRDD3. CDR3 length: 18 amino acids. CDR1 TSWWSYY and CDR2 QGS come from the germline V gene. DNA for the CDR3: TGTGCTCCTGGGGGCCTACCTGGTCTGGGGGAACACACCGATAAACTCATCTTT. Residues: CAPGGLPGLGEHTDKLIF.

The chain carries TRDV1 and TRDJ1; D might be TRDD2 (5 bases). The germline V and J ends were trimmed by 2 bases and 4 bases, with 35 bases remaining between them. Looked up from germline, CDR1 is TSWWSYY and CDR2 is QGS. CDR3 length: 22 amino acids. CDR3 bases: TGTGCTCTTGGGGAAAGTGCCTACCCCAAGTTGAGCCCGGGTTCGTACATCGATAAACTCATCTTT. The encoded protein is CALGESAYPKLSPGSYIDKLIF.

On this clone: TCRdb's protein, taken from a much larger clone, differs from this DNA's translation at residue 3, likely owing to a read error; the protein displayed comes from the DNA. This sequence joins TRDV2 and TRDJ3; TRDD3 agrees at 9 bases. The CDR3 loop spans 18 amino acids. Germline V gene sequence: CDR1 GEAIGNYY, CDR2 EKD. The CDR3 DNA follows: TGTGCCCGTGACAAAATACTGGGGGACTCCTGGGACACCCGACAGATGTTTTTC. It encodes CARDKILGDSWDTRQMFF.

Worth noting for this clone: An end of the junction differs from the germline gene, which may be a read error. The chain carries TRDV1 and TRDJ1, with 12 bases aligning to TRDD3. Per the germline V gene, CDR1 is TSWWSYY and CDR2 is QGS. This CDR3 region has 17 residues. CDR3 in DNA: TGTGCTCTTAGGGACTCCCCACGCTGGGGGATACGGGGGAAACTCATCTTT. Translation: CALRDSPRWGIRGKLIF.

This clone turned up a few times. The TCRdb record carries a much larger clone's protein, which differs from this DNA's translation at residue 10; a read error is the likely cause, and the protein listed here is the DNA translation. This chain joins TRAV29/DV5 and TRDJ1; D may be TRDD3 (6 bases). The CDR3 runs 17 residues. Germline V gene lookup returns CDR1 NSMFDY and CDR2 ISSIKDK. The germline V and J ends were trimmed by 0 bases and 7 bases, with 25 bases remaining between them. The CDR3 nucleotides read TGTGCAGCAAGCGCGGGTATTGGATGGGAGATACGTGGTAAACTCATCTTT. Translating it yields CAASAGIGWEIRGKLIF.

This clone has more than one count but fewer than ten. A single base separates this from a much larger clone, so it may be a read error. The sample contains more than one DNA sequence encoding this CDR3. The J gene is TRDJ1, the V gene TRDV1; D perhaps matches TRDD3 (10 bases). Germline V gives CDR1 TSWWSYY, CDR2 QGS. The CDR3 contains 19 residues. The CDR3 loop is CALGEHLPTGGCYTDKLIF. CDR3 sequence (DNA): TGTGCCCTTGGGGAACACCTTCCTACTGGGGGATGCTACACCGATAAACTCATCTTT.

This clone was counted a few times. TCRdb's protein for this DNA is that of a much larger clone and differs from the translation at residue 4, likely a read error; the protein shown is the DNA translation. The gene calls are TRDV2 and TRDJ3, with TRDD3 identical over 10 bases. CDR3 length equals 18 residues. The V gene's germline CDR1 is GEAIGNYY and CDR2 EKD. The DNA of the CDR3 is TGTGCCTGTGGCACCTGGGGGATAGGGTCCTGGGACACCCGACAGATGTTTTTC. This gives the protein CACGTWGIGSWDTRQMFF.

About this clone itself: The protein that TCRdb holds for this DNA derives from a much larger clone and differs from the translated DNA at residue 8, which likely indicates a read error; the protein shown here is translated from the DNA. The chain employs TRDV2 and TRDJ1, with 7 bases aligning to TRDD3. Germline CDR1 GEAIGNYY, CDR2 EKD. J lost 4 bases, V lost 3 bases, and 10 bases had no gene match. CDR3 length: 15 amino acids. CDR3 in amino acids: CACDVLGTTNDKLIF. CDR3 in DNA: TGTGCCTGTGACGTACTGGGGACCACAAACGATAAACTCATCTTT.

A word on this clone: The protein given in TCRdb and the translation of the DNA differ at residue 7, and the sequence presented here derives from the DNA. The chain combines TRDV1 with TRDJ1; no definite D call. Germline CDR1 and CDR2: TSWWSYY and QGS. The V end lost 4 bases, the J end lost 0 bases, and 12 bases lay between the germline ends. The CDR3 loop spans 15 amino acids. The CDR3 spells CALGATRTYTDKLIF. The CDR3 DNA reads TGTGCTCTTGGGGCCACCCGCACTTACACCGATAAACTCATCTTT.

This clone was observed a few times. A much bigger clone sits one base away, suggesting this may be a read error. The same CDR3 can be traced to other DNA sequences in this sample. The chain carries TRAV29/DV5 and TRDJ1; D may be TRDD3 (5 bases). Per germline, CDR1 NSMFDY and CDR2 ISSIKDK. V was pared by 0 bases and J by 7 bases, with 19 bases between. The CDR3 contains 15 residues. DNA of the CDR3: TGTGCAGCAAGCGAAAAGAATCTGGGTAGCGGTAAACTCATCTTT. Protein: CAASEKNLGSGKLIF.

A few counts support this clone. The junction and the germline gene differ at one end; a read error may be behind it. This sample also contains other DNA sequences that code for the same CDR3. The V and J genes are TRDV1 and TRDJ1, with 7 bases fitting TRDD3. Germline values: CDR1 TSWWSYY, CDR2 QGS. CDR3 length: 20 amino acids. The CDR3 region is CALGELTLRRIRPYTDKLIF. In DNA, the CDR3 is TGTGCTCTTGGGGAACTCACCCTACGTAGGATACGCCCGTACACCGATAAACTTATCTTT.

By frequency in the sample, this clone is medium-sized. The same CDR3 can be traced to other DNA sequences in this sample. CDR3 sequence (DNA): TGTGCCTGTGACAATACCTTAATGGGGGATTCGTACACCGATAAACTCATCTTT. Translated: CACDNTLMGDSYTDKLIF. V and J are TRDV2 and TRDJ1; 8 bases are a match to TRDD3. Per the germline V gene, CDR1 is GEAIGNYY and CDR2 is EKD. CDR3 length: 18 amino acids. J lost 0 bases, V lost 2 bases, and 13 bases had no gene match.

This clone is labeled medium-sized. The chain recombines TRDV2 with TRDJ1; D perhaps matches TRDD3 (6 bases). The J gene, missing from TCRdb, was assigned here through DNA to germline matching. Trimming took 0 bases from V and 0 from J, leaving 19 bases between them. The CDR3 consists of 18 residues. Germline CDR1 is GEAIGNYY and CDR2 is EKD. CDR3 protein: CACDTGGYKGRYTDKLIF. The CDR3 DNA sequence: TGTGCCTGTGACACCGGCGGATACAAAGGGCGGTACACCGATAAACTCATCTTT.

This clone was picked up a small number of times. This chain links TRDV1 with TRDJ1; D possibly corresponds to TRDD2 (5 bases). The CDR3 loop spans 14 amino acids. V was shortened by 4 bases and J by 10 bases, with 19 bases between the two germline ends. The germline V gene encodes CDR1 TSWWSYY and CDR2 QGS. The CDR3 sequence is CALGAYQHSCGLIF. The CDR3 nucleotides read TGTGCTCTTGGGGCTTACCAGCATTCCTGCGGACTCATCTTT.

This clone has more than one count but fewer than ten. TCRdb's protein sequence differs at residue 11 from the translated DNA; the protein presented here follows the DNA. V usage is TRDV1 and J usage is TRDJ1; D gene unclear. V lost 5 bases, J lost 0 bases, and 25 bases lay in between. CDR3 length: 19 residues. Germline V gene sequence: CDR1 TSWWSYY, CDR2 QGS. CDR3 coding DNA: TGTGCTCTTGGGCCAACTAACCGCCCGTTCCCGAAGTACACCGATAAACTCATCTTT. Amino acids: CALGPTNRPFPKYTDKLIF.

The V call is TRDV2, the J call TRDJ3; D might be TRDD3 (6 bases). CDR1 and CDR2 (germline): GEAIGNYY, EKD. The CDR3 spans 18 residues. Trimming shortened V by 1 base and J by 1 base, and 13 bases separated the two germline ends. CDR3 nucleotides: TGTGCCTGTGACACGCTCGGGGGACCATCCTGGGACACCCGACAGATGTTTTTC. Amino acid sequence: CACDTLGGPSWDTRQMFF.

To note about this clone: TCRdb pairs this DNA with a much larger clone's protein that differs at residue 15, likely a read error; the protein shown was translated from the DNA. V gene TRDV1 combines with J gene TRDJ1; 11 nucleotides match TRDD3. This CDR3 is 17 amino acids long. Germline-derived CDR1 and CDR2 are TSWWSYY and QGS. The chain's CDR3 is CALGEPDSGGYTDKPIF. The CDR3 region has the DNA TGTGCTCTTGGGGAACCCGATTCTGGGGGATACACCGATAAACCCATCTTT.

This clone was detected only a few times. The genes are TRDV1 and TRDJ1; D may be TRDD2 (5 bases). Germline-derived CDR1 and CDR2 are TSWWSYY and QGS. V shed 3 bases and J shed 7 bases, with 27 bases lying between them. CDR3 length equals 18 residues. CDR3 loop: CALGDFRLPPFFGCKLIF. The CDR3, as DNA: TGTGCTCTTGGGGACTTCCGCCTCCCGCCTTTCTTTGGGTGTAAACTCATCTTT.

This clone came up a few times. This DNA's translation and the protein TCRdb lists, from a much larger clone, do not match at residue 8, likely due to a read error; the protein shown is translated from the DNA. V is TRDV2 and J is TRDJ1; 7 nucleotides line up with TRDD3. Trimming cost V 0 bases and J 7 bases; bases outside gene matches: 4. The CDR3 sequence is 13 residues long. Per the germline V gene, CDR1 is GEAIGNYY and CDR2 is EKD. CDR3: CACDTWGTRKLIF. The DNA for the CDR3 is TGTGCCTGTGACACCTGGGGGACACGTAAACTCATCTTT.

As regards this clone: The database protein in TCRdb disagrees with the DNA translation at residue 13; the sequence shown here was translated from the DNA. As DNA, the CDR3 is TGTGCTCTGAGTTCCTTCCTACATCCAACTCTGGGTGGTTTCTCCGATAAACTCATCTTT. Translating gives CALSSFLHPTLGGFSDKLIF. The chain couples TRDV1 to TRDJ1, with 9 bases that match TRDD2. The germline V gene encodes CDR1 TSWWSYY and CDR2 QGS. There are 20 residues in the CDR3. V shed 9 bases, J shed 3 bases, and the junction held 26 bases outside the gene matches.

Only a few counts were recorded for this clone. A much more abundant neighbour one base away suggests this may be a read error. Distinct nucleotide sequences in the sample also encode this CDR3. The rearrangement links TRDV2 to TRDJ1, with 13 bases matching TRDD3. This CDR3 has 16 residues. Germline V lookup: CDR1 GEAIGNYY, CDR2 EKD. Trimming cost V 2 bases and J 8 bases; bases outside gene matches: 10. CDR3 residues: CACDSRDWGIRKKLIF. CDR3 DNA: TGTGCCTGTGACAGCCGCGACTGGGGGATACGAAAAAAACTCATCTTT.

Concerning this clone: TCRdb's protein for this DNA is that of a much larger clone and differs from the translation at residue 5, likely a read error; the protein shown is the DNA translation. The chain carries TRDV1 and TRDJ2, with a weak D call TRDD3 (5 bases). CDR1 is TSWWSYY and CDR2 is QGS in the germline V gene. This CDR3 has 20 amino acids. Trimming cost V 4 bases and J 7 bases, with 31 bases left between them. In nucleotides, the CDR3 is TGTGCTCTTGGGGGTCCCCGACAACCTATCGTTATGCTGGGCGAAGCACAACTCTTCTTT. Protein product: CALGGPRQPIVMLGEAQLFF.

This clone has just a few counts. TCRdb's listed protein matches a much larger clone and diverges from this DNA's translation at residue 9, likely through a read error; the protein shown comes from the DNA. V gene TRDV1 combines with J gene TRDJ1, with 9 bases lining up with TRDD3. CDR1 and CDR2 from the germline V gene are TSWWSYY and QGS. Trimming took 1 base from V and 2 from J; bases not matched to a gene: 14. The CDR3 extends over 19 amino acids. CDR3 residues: CALGEPTDRGYAGTDKLIF. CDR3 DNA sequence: TGTGCTCTTGGGGAACCCACTGACAGGGGATACGCGGGAACCGATAAACTCATCTTT.